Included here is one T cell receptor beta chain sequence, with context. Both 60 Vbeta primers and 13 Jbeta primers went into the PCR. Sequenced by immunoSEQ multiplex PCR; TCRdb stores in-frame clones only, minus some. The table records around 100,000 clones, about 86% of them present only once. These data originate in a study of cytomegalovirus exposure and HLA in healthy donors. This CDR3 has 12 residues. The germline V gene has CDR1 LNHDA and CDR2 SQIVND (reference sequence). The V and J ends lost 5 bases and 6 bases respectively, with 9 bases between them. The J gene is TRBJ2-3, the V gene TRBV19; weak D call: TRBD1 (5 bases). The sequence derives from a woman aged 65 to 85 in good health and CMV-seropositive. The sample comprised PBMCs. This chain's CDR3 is CASSSQGDTQYF. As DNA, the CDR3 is TGTGCCAGTAGTTCTCAGGGTGATACGCAGTATTTT.